This TCR beta chain was retrieved from a study of human T cells and chemical hapten exposure. Time point here: patch test 2, 6 weeks after DPC sensitization. Treatment: therapeutic diphenylcyclopropenone sensitization with weekly scalp DPC. Broader study findings: Sensitizing with DPC caused no change in TCRs above 1 in 1000 frequency.

This clonotype was recorded many times. Its antigen is as yet unknown. One entry per CDR3 protein, called by TCRdb with MiXCR from the RACE reads. The profile shows over 35,000 distinct CDR3 sequences, 8% to 9% of them singletons. This sequence originates from a woman aged 40 to 50 with alopecia areata. Some clones in this sample may be carry-over from other donors' samples. The specimen was whole blood, collected in connection with sensitization to the hapten diphenylcyclopropenone (DPC).

The CDR3 loop is CASSFLAGSMNTEAFF. The CDR3, as DNA: TGTGCCAGCAGCTTTTTGGCAGGTAGCATGAACACTGAAGCTTTCTTT. The V and J genes are TRBV11-3 and TRBJ1-1, with D unresolved. Germline assignment: CDR1 SGHNT and CDR2 YENEEA. V lost 3 bases and J lost 0, with 14 bases in between. The CDR3 is 16 residues long. Variable domain in full (rest from reference TRBV11-3 and TRBJ1-1): EAGVVQSPRYKIIEKKQPVAFWCNPISGHNTLYWYLQNLGQGPELLIRYENEEAVDDSQLPKDRFSAERLKGVDSTLKIQPAELGDSAVYLCASSFLAGSMNTEAFFGQGTRLTVV.